The clone carrying this TCR beta chain was seen many times. Its antigen is still unknown. TCRdb called the reads again in MiXCR, with one record for every CDR3 protein. The table shows around 570,000 distinct CDR3 sequences, with 40% occurring only once. The source of the sample is a study of T cell repertoires in cytomegalovirus infection. As for the study in general: Peptides in the study included HLA-C-restricted and HLA-B-restricted CMV epitopes. In public TCR beta signatures, there were indications of both CMV infection and matching HLA type.

Regarding the study as a whole: There were HLA-C-restricted CMV-specific TCR beta clonotypes dominating the ex vivo response.

CDR3 length equals 15 residues. V lost 6 bases to trimming and J lost 4 bases; unmatched junction nucleotides: 8. CDR1 and CDR2 (germline): SGHVS, FQNEAQ. This clonotype was sampled from a human donor in good health (CMV status not recorded). Some clones in this sample may be carry-over from other donors' samples. V gene TRBV7-8 combines with J gene TRBJ1-4, with TRBD1 identical over 7 bases. Specimen: cultured PBMCs, collected from culture after CMV antigen stimulation. The chain's CDR3 is CASSPFRDSNEKLFF. DNA for the CDR3: TGTGCCAGCAGTCCCTTTCGGGACAGTAATGAAAAACTGTTTTTT.